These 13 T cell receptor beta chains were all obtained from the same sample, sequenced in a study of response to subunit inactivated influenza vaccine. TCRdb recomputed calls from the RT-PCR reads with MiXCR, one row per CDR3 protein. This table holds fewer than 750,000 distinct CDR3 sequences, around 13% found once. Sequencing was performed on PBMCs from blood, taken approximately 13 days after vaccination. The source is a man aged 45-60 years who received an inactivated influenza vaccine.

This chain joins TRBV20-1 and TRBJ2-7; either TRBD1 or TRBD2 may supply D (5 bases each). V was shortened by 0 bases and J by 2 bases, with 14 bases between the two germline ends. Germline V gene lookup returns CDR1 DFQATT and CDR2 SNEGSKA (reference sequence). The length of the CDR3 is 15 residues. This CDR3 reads CSARDGRGDAYEQYF. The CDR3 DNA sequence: TGCAGTGCTAGAGATGGCCGGGGCGATGCCTACGAGCAGTACTTC.

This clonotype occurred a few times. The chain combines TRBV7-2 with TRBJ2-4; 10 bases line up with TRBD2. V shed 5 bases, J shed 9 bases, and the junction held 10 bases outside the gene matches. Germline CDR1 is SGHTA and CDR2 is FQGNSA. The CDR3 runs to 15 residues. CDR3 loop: CASSAPLAGAGIQYF. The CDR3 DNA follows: TGTGCCAGCAGCGCCCCTCTAGCGGGGGCCGGCATTCAGTACTTC.

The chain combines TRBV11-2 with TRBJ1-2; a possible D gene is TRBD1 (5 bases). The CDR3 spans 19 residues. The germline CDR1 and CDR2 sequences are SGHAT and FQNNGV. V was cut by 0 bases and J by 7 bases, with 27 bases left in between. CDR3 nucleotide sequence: TGTGCCAGCAGCTTAGAGGGTCCGGCAGGGTTGGTCGACCGTATTGGCTACACCTTC. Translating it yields CASSLEGPAGLVDRIGYTF. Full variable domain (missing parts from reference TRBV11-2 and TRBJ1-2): EAGVAQSPRYKIIEKRQSVAFWCNPISGHATLYWYQQILGQGPKLLIQFQNNGVVDDSQLPKDRFSAERLKGVDSTLKIQPAKLEDSAVYLCASSLEGPAGLVDRIGYTFGSGTRLTVV.

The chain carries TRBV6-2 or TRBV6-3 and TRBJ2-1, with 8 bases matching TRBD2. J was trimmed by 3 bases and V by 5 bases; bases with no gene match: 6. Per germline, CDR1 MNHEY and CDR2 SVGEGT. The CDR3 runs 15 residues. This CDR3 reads CASSQTSAGYNEQFF. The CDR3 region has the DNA TGTGCCAGCAGTCAGACTAGCGCTGGCTACAATGAGCAGTTCTTC.

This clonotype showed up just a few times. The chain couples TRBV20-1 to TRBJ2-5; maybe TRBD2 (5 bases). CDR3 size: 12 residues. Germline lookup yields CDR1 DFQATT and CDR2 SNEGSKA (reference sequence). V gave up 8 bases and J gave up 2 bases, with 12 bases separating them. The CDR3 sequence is CSPRALQETQYF. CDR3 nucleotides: TGCAGTCCGAGGGCACTACAAGAGACCCAGTACTTC.

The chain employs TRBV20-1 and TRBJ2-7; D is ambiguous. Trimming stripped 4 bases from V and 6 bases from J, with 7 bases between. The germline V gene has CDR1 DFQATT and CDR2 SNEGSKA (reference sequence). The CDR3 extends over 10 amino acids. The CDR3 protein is CSAKVSEQYF. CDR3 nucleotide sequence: TGCAGTGCTAAAGTTTCCGAGCAGTACTTC.

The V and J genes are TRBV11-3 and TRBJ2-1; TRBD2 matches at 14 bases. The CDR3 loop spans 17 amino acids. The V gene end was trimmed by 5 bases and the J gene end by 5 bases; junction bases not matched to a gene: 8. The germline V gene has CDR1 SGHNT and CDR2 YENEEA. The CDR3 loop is CASSPGLAGGLNNEQFF. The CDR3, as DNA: TGTGCCAGCAGCCCCGGACTAGCGGGAGGATTAAACAATGAGCAGTTCTTC.

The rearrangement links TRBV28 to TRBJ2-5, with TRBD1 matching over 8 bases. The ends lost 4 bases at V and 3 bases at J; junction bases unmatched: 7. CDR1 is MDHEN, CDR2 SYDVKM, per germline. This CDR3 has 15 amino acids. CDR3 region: CASSYGDRGEETQYF. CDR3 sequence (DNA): TGTGCCAGCAGTTACGGAGACAGGGGTGAAGAGACCCAGTACTTC.

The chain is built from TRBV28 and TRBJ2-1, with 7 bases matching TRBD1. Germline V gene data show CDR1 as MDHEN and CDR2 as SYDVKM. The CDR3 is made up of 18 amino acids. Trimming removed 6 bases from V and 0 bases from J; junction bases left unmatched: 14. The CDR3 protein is CASRPWTGGAYSYNEQFF. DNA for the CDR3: TGTGCCAGCAGACCCTGGACAGGAGGTGCCTACTCCTACAATGAGCAGTTCTTC.

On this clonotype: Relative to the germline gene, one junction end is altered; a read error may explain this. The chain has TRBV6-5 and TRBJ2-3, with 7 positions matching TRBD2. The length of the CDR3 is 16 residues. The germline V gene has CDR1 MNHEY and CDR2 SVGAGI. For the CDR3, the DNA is TGTGCCAGCAGTGACTCGGTCTCCGGGGGGACAGATACGCAGTATTTT. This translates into CASSDSVSGGTDTQYF.

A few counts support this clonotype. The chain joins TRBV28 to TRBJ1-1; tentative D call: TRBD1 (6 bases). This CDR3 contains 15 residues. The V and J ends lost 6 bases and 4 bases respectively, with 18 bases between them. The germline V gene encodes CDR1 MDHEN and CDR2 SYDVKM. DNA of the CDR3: TGTGCCAGCAGCCCTCCGACAGGCAGGGGCACTGAAGCTTTCTTT. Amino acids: CASSPPTGRGTEAFF.

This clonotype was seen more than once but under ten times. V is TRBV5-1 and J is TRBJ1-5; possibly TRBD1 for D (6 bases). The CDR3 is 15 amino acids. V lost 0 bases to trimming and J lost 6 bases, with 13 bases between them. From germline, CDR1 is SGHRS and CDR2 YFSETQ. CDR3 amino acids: CASSLGGRRTQPQHF. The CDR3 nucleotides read TGCGCCAGCAGCTTGGGGGGGCGACGGACTCAGCCCCAGCATTTT.

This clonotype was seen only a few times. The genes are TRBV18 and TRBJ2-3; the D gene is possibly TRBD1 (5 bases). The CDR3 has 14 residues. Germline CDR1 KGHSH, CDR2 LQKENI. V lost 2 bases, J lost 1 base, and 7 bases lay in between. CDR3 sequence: CASSPMTGTDTQYF. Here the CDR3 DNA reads TGTGCCAGCTCACCAATGACAGGCACAGATACGCAGTATTTT.